This T cell receptor beta chain is drawn from a study of breast tumors, draining lymph nodes, adjacent tissues (dated by TCRdb to 2016 to 2017). Study-level background: The study compared TCR beta repertoires across tumor, adjacent nontumor tissue and axillary lymph nodes from breast cancer patients. The study aimed to assess the relationships and possible T-cell exchange between tumor, surrounding tissue and draining lymph node repertoires in human breast cancer. The research as a whole found: The conclusion that tumor T cells originate in lymph nodes was presented as consistent with a hypothesis rather than as directly demonstrated. Tumor T-cell repertoires showed less diversity than lymph node repertoires and more diversity than nontumor tissue repertoires, and tumor T-cell repertoires showed preferential V and J gene usage. The similarity between tumor and nontumor tissue repertoires was significantly greater in luminal-like breast cancer than in basal-like breast cancer. The data were judged consistent with most tumor T cells deriving from the lymph node and then expanding within tumor tissue.

Concerning this clonotype: This clone's antigen is unknown. Per-nucleotide qualities are absent, and no much larger clonotype sits a single base away.

TCRdb records Illumina HiSeq 2000 as the sequencer. TCR beta chain libraries were generated through multiplex PCR amplification. The amplified TCR beta chain products were analyzed by high-throughput sequencing. TCRdb ran its own pipeline on the public reads, namely fastp trimming at Q25 and MiXCR clone calling, and kept in-frame beta chains. When rows share a CDR3 protein, they turn into one entry using the most common DNA and genes. The sample has 200,000 to 250,000 distinct CDR3 sequences on record, around 35% of them singletons. The ten largest make up 3% to 4.5% of the sample. CDR1 and CDR2 (LNHDA, SQIVND) derive from the germline V gene (reference sequence). The cysteine opens and the phenylalanine closes a CDR3 of 14 amino acids. Solely the CDR3 DNA is kept, with 42 bases framed from the first base. Lymph node samples were obtained from the axillary draining lymph nodes of breast cancer patients.

Input material: axillary lymph node tissue. This clonotype was obtained from a female donor with breast cancer. Some clones in this sample may be carry-over from other donors' samples. The V and J segments used are TRBV19 and TRBJ2-6, and possibly TRBD1, on 6 matching bases. In nucleotide form, the sequence is TGTGCTACGACTCGAGGGGACAGGGCCAACGTCCTGACTTTC. Translation gives CATTRGDRANVLTF. Reference TRBV19 and TRBJ2-6 proteins supply the regions before and after the CDR3; the full variable domain is: DGGITQSPKYLFRKEGQNVTLSCEQNLNHDAMYWYRQDPGQGLRLIYYSQIVNDFQKGDIAEGYSVSREKKESFPLTVTSAQKNPTAFYLCATTRGDRANVLTFGAGSRLTVL.